The clone carrying this T cell receptor (beta chain) has a handful of counts. This specimen belongs to a study of blood T cells in healthy people across ages. The J segment lost 5 bases and the V segment lost 6 bases, leaving 8 bases of the junction unmatched. The CDR3 is 13 amino acids. CDR1 DFQATT and CDR2 SNEGSKA come from the germline V gene (reference sequence). The second PCR ran about 6 to 12 cycles with a sample-barcoded 5' primer and J-beta primers. TCRdb used MiXCR to reprocess the 5' RACE reads, holding one entry per CDR3 protein. The sample has 550,000 to 650,000 distinct CDR3 sequences; approximately 26% are singletons. Separately, the same data were catalogued under a study of T cells of mothers and their children.

The gene calls are TRBV20-1 and TRBJ2-3, with 7 bases fitting TRBD2. The material sequenced was blood. This sequence originates from a boy aged 2-9 years in good health. The CDR3 DNA reads as TGCAGTGCCGTAGGGGAGGGAATAGATACGCAGTATTTT. Protein sequence: CSAVGEGIDTQYF.